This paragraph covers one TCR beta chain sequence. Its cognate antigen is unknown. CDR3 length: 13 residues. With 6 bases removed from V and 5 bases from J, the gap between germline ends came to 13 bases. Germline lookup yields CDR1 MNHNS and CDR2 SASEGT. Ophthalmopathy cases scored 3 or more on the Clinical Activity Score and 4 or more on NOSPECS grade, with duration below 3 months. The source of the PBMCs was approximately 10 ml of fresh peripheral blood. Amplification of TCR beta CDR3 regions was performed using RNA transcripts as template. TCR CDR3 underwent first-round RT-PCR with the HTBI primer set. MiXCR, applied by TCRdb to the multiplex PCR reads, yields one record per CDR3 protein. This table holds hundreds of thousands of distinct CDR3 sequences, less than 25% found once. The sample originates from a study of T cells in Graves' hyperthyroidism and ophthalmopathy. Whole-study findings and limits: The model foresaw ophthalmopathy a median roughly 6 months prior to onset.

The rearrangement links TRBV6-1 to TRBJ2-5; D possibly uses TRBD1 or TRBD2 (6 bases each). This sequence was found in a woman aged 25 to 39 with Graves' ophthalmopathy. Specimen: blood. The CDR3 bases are TGTGCCAGCAGGTGGGGGGCGGAGGAGACCCAGTACTTC. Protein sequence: CASRWGAEETQYF.